The 24 T cell receptor beta chains given below trace back to one sample, sequenced in a study of identical twins' blood T cells. TCRdb analysed the 5' RACE reads with MiXCR anew, one entry per CDR3 protein. The data show fewer than 450,000 distinct CDR3 sequences, with around 30% seen just once and 6.1% held by the top ten. Sequencing was done on a sample of PBMCs. These receptors all stem from a woman aged 18-49 years in good health.

The gene calls are TRBV5-1 and TRBJ1-5, with unresolved D. Germline CDR1 reads SGHRS; CDR2 reads YFSETQ. Trimming left V 1 base short and J 7 bases short, with 9 bases between. The CDR3 loop spans 13 amino acids. In DNA form, the CDR3 reads TGCGCCAGCAGCTTGCAATTGGGGCAGCCCCAGCATTTT. It specifies CASSLQLGQPQHF.

This clonotype was observed a handful of times. The V call is TRBV29-1, the J call TRBJ2-1, with D unclear. Germline assignment: CDR1 SQVTM and CDR2 ANQGSEA. Deletions cut 2 bases from V and 5 bases from J, with 1 base between. The CDR3 spans 10 residues. In nucleotides, the CDR3 is TGCAGCGTTGAAAACAATGAGCAGTTCTTC. Encoded protein: CSVENNEQFF.

This clonotype was recorded many times. The chain has TRBV29-1 and TRBJ2-2; D is perhaps TRBD1 (6 bases). Per the germline V gene, CDR1 is SQVTM and CDR2 is ANQGSEA. There are 12 residues in the CDR3. Trimming left V 5 bases short and J 5 bases short, with 9 bases between. The CDR3 bases are TGCAGCGTTTACAGGGAGACCGGGGAGCTGTTTTTT. It specifies CSVYRETGELFF.

This chain uses TRBV20-1 with TRBJ1-5; tentatively, D is TRBD1 (6 bases). V was trimmed by 6 bases and J by 10 bases, leaving 31 bases between them. This CDR3 is built from 17 residues. In germline, CDR1 is DFQATT, CDR2 SNEGSKA (reference sequence). The CDR3 DNA sequence: TGCAGTGCCAGTCGAGGACAGACTTTCCTTACAGGCAAACCCCAGCATTTT. Amino acid sequence: CSASRGQTFLTGKPQHF.

This clonotype was detected only once. The chain employs TRBV29-1 and TRBJ2-1; unclear D gene. The CDR3 has 12 amino acids. The V gene's germline CDR1 is SQVTM and CDR2 ANQGSEA. V dropped 5 bases and J dropped 1 base, with 6 bases sitting between them. CDR3 DNA sequence: TGCAGCGTTTTCTTATCCTACAATGAGCAGTTCTTC. It translates to CSVFLSYNEQFF.

Points on this clonotype: One junction end does not reproduce the germline sequence, and a read error may be involved. The chain links TRBV2 to TRBJ1-1; no firm D call. This CDR3 has 13 amino acids. Germline-derived CDR1 and CDR2 are SNHLY and FYNNEI. The CDR3 sequence: CASSRRGQTEASF. The CDR3 nucleotides are TGTGCCAGCAGCCGACGGGGTCAAACTGAAGCTTCCTTT. Filled out from reference TRBV2 and TRBJ1-1, the complete variable domain reads EPEVTQTPSHQVTQMGQEVILRCVPISNHLYFYWYRQILGQKVEFLVSFYNNEISEKSEIFDDQFSVERPDGSNFTLKIRSTKLEDSAMYFCASSRRGQTEASFGQGTRLTVV.

V gene TRBV5-1 combines with J gene TRBJ2-1, with 8 nucleotides matching TRBD2. This CDR3 is 15 amino acids long. With 3 bases clipped from V and 10 bases from J, the junction kept 12 bases outside the gene matches. Germline V lookup: CDR1 SGHRS, CDR2 YFSETQ. CDR3 residues: CASSWGMAGREEQFF. The CDR3 DNA sequence: TGCGCCAGCAGCTGGGGTATGGCCGGGAGGGAAGAGCAGTTCTTC.

The gene calls are TRBV7-7 and TRBJ2-5, with 8 bases fitting TRBD2. V shed 5 bases, J shed 5 bases, and the junction held 10 bases outside the gene matches. This CDR3 contains 15 residues. The germline gives CDR1 SSHAT, CDR2 FNYEAQ (reference sequence). In DNA form, the CDR3 reads TGTGCCAGCAGCGAATACACGACTAGCGAGGAGACCCAGTACTTC. Its translation is CASSEYTTSEETQYF.

Ten or more counts support this clonotype. The V call is TRBV10-3, the J call TRBJ2-1; possible D gene TRBD2, 5 bases. The germline V gene encodes CDR1 ENHRY and CDR2 SYGVKD. Trimming removed 5 bases from V and 3 bases from J, with 14 bases in between. CDR3 size: 15 residues. The CDR3, as DNA: TGTGCCATCAGTCCGTCCCTACGGGACTACAATGAGCAGTTCTTC. It codes for CAISPSLRDYNEQFF.

This clonotype was seen just once. At one boundary the junction diverges from the germline segment, which might be a read error. J is TRBJ2-3 and V is TRBV7-2; D possibly matches TRBD1 or TRBD2 (6 bases each). The CDR3 loop spans 15 amino acids. Germline CDR1 SGHTA, CDR2 FQGNSA. The CDR3 protein is CASSLLGGQGDTQYF. The CDR3, as DNA: TGTGCCAGCAGCTTGTTAGGGGGGCAGGGAGATACTCAGTATTTT.

As for this clonotype: A read error is possible here, since a much larger clone lies one base away. The rearrangement links TRBV27 to TRBJ1-5; D is unresolved. The CDR3 runs 12 residues. The germline V and J ends were trimmed by 6 bases and 3 bases, with 6 bases remaining between them. Germline CDR1 and CDR2: MNHEY and SMNVEV (reference sequence). The CDR3 sequence: CASRGFNQPQHF. CDR3 nucleotide sequence: TGTGCCAGCAGGGGTTTCAATCAGCCCCAGCATTTT.

The chain combines TRBV13 with TRBJ2-3, with 7 nucleotides matching TRBD2. The J segment lost 5 bases and the V segment lost 8 bases, leaving 7 bases of the junction unmatched. The CDR3 contains 13 residues. In germline, CDR1 is PRHDT, CDR2 FYEKMQ (reference sequence). CDR3 nucleotide sequence: TGTGCCAGCTTGAAGCGGGGAGGAGATACGCAGTATTTT. It specifies CASLKRGGDTQYF.

To note about this clonotype: A read error is possible here, since a much larger clone lies one base away. The DNA for the CDR3 is TGTGCCAACAGCTTCCCTCTGAACACTGAAGCTTTCTTT. It specifies CANSFPLNTEAFF. This chain joins TRBV11-2 and TRBJ1-1; D is unresolved. Germline CDR1 reads SGHAT; CDR2 reads FQNNGV. The CDR3 totals 13 residues.

This clonotype came up a few times. V is TRBV28 and J is TRBJ2-7; D may be TRBD1 or TRBD2 (5 bases each). Trimming shortened V by 5 bases and J by 4 bases, and 18 bases separated the two germline ends. This CDR3 is built from 15 residues. Per germline, CDR1 MDHEN and CDR2 SYDVKM. CDR3 amino acids: CASSTRGGWGYEQYF. CDR3 DNA: TGTGCCAGCAGTACCCGTGGGGGTTGGGGGTACGAGCAGTACTTC.

V and J are TRBV6-5 and TRBJ1-1, with D unresolved. Germline values: CDR1 MNHEY, CDR2 SVGAGI. With 7 bases removed from V and 9 bases from J, the gap between germline ends came to 12 bases. The CDR3 runs 11 residues. In DNA form, the CDR3 reads TGTGCCAGCATCACGACGGCTAAAGCTTTCTTT. Its translation is CASITTAKAFF.

CDR3 in amino acids: CASTPRSGTDTQYF. The CDR3, as DNA: TGTGCCAGCACCCCAAGATCTGGCACAGATACGCAGTATTTT. The rearrangement uses TRBV6-6 and TRBJ2-3; D not certain. V lost 7 bases and J lost 1, with 12 bases in between. CDR1 MNHNY and CDR2 SVGAGI come from the germline V gene (reference sequence). The CDR3 consists of 14 residues.

The genes are TRBV7-2 and TRBJ1-6; no definite D call. V was trimmed by 1 base and J by 2 bases, leaving 9 bases between them. Germline values: CDR1 SGHTA, CDR2 FQGNSA. The CDR3 runs to 16 residues. The CDR3 sequence is CASSLEATAYNSPLHF. The DNA of the CDR3 is TGTGCCAGCAGCTTAGAAGCGACTGCCTATAATTCACCCCTCCACTTT.

This clonotype has only a few counts. This chain connects TRBV12-5 to TRBJ2-1; the D is unclear. Germline CDR1 is LGHNT and CDR2 is FRNRAP. The CDR3 sequence is 13 residues long. The ends were cut back, 0 bases at V and 9 bases at J, with 9 bases in the middle. CDR3 sequence reads: CASGLVRPGEQFF. DNA for the CDR3: TGTGCTAGTGGTTTGGTGCGTCCGGGTGAGCAGTTCTTC.

V gene TRBV10-1 combines with J gene TRBJ2-1, with 7 bases matching TRBD1. Trimming removed 4 bases from V and 4 bases from J; junction bases left unmatched: 10. The CDR3 covers 16 residues. Germline values: CDR1 WNHNN, CDR2 SYGVQD (reference sequence). For the CDR3, the DNA is TGCGCCAGCAGTGGGATAACAGGGGCCGATTACAATGAGCAGTTCTTC. As protein: CASSGITGADYNEQFF.

The V gene is TRBV19, the J gene TRBJ2-2; the D call may be TRBD1 or TRBD2 (5 bases each). Germline lookup yields CDR1 LNHDA and CDR2 SQIVND (reference sequence). CDR3 length: 16 residues. Trimming left V 10 bases short and J 2 bases short, with 20 bases between. The DNA for the CDR3 is TGTGCCATAGGGACCCGAACCTCGTCTAACACCGGGGAGCTGTTTTTT. Protein product: CAIGTRTSSNTGELFF. The full variable domain, rest sourced from reference TRBV19 and TRBJ2-2, is DGGITQSPKYLFRKEGQNVTLSCEQNLNHDAMYWYRQDPGQGLRLIYYSQIVNDFQKGDIAEGYSVSREKKESFPLTVTSAQKNPTAFYLCAIGTRTSSNTGELFFGEGSRLTVL.

This clonotype was seen a handful of times. The gene calls are TRBV10-2 and TRBJ1-2, with 10 bases that match TRBD1. CDR1 and CDR2 from the germline V gene are WSHSY and SAAADI. The length of the CDR3 is 16 residues. Unmatched junction bases numbered 5, after V lost 0 bases and J lost 4 bases. This chain's CDR3 is CASSESGTGDTYGYTF. In DNA form, the CDR3 reads TGCGCCAGCAGTGAGTCGGGGACAGGGGATACCTATGGCTACACCTTC.

V is TRBV3-1 and J is TRBJ2-1; D might be TRBD1 or TRBD2, each matching 5 bases. This CDR3 comprises 15 residues. Germline V CDR1 and CDR2: LGHDT, YNNKEL (reference sequence). The V gene lost 0 bases and the J gene lost 5 bases, with 11 bases spanning the gap. CDR3 DNA: TGTGCCAGCAGCCAAGAGGGGCTAGCAAACAATGAGCAGTTCTTC. It yields the protein CASSQEGLANNEQFF.

This chain joins TRBV4-3 and TRBJ1-1, with D unclear. Trimming stripped 1 base from V and 2 bases from J, with 8 bases between. The germline V gene encodes CDR1 LGHNA and CDR2 YSLEER. The CDR3 sequence is 14 residues long. As DNA, the CDR3 is TGCGCCAGCAGCCAAGGGGTTGGAAACACTGAAGCTTTCTTT. This encodes CASSQGVGNTEAFF.

This chain uses TRBV6-5 with TRBJ2-3; no firm D call. Germline V CDR1 and CDR2: MNHEY, SVGAGI. The CDR3 length is 16 residues. V dropped 6 bases and J dropped 1 base, with 17 bases sitting between them. CDR3 DNA: TGTGCCAGCAGAGTGGGCGGCGTCCGAGGCACAGATACGCAGTATTTT. It yields the protein CASRVGGVRGTDTQYF.